This TCR beta chain was identified during a study of T cell responses to AZD1222 COVID-19 vaccine. Study-wide findings and caveats: The sample set comprised mostly white British donors with more females, and clonal diversity was possibly underestimated.

The protocol was immunoSEQ multiplex PCR, while the TCRdb copy is restricted to in-frame clones and leaves out a portion. The data contain tens of thousands of clones, approximately 92% of them seen just once; the ten biggest clones take up about 28%. Notes on this clone: Its matching antigen is unknown.

The sample was peripheral blood, taken on day 0 of AZD1222 vaccination. The receptor's source is an adult in good health.

The CDR3 bases are TGTGCCAGCAGTCGGGTCAGGGGTGAAGAGCAGTACTTC. It yields the protein CASSRVRGEEQYF. The chain employs TRBV2 and TRBJ2-7; tentatively, D is TRBD1 (6 bases). V dropped 5 bases and J dropped 7 bases, with 15 bases sitting between them. The CDR3 has 13 amino acids. Per germline, CDR1 SNHLY and CDR2 FYNNEI.